Below, one TCR beta chain is given with its context. Its antigen is unidentified. This CDR3 is built from 16 residues. Germline CDR1 reads SGHDT; CDR2 reads YYEEEE. V trimming: 4 bases; J trimming: 2 bases; junction bases outside the gene matches: 8. These data belong to a study of PD-1 blockade in mismatch repair-deficient tumors. The wider study: Patients had around twelve mismatch repair-deficient cancer types, all previously treated and progressing.

The time point was: approximately ten-day in vitro stimulation with candidate neoantigen peptide 3. Data came from immunoSEQ multiplex PCR; TCRdb stores just in-frame clones and leaves some out. This table holds approximately 10,000 clones, 75% to 95% found once. Sequencing used cells cultured in vitro, obtained from a patient treated with pembrolizumab. The rearrangement links TRBV5-6 to TRBJ1-3; TRBD1 matches at 8 bases. The TCR comes from an adult with mismatch repair-deficient cancer. CDR3 nucleotides: TGTGCCAGCAGCGAACCAGGGGGCACAACTGGAAACACCATATATTTT. This translates into CASSEPGGTTGNTIYF.